These T cell receptor beta chains were read from a single sample in a study of vaccination and CD4 T cells after COVID-19. No cognate antigen is known for these TCRs. One entry per CDR3 protein, called by TCRdb with MiXCR from the PCR reads. The table lists some 15,000 distinct CDR3 sequences, roughly 61% of them singletons. Sequencing was performed on CD4+ T cells from blood, cultured in vitro. The receptors come from a human donor who had recovered from COVID-19. Each CDR3 is given with its conserved first and last residue. The D gene is left open where the match is weak. Clone size is not always given. Where it is, it says once, few, many or a class for expanded clones.

size: few; D: TRBD2; J: TRBJ2-3; V: TRBV7-3; DNA: TGTGCCAGCAGCTTCCGGCTGGGACTAGCGGGAGGTGGGGATACGCAGTATTTT; CDR3: CASSFRLGLAGGGDTQYF
size: few; D: TRBD1; J: TRBJ1-5; V: TRBV19; DNA: TGTGCCAGTCGGACAGGGGAACTCCAGCCCCAGCATTTT; CDR3: CASRTGELQPQHF
size: -; D: TRBD1; J: TRBJ1-1; V: TRBV6-5; DNA: TGTGCCAGCAGTTGGACAGGGGGGAGGACTGAAGCTTTCTTT; CDR3: CASSWTGGRTEAFF
size: -; D: -; J: TRBJ2-7; V: TRBV19; DNA: TGTGCCAGTAGACCTGCGGGACTTTCAACCTACGAGCAGTACTTC; CDR3: CASRPAGLSTYEQYF
size: -; D: TRBD1; J: TRBJ1-2; V: TRBV6-4; DNA: TGTGCCAGCAGACGCAGGGGGTGCTATGGCTACACCTTC; CDR3: CASRRRGCYGYTF
size: -; D: -; J: TRBJ2-7; V: TRBV10-1; DNA: TGCGCCAGCAGTGAGTCTGGCACCTACGAGCAGTACTTC; CDR3: CASSESGTYEQYF
size: -; D: TRBD2; J: TRBJ2-5; V: TRBV11-2; DNA: TGTGCCAGCAGCTTTGGACGTGGGCGGGGGGGCCAAGAGACCCAGTACTTC; CDR3: CASSFGRGRGGQETQYF
size: -; D: -; J: TRBJ2-2; V: TRBV7-8; DNA: TGTGCCAGCAGCCGAGTCGGTAGCGGGAACACCGGGGAGCTGTTTTTT; CDR3: CASSRVGSGNTGELFF
size: -; D: TRBD1; J: TRBJ1-1; V: TRBV7-9; DNA: TGTGCCAGCAGCTGGACAGGGCCGGTCAAGAACACTGAAGCTTTCTTT; CDR3: CASSWTGPVKNTEAFF
size: few; D: -; J: TRBJ1-1; V: TRBV28; DNA: TGTGCCAGCAGTTTCTTGGGCACTGAAGCTTTCTTT; CDR3: CASSFLGTEAFF
size: -; D: -; J: TRBJ1-5; V: TRBV2; DNA: TGTGCCAGCAGTGAAGCACGAGGGGCGGGCCAGCCCCAGCATTTT; CDR3: CASSEARGAGQPQHF
size: -; D: TRBD2; J: TRBJ2-5; V: TRBV10-3; DNA: TGTGCCATCAGTGACCCCAGGGAGGGTCCCTACGGGGAGACCCAGTACTTC; CDR3: CAISDPREGPYGETQYF
size: -; D: TRBD1; J: TRBJ1-2; V: TRBV7-9; DNA: TGTGCCAGCAGCTCAACAGGGGACGTCGGCTACACCTTC; CDR3: CASSSTGDVGYTF
size: -; D: TRBD1; J: TRBJ1-1; V: TRBV2; DNA: TGTGCCAGCACCCAACGGGAGGGGGCGACGAGATCTGAAGCTTTCTTT; CDR3: CASTQREGATRSEAFF
size: few; D: TRBD1; J: TRBJ1-2; V: TRBV27; DNA: TGTGCCAGCAGTCGACAGGGGGGGTATGGCTACACCTTC; CDR3: CASSRQGGYGYTF
size: once; D: -; J: TRBJ2-3; V: TRBV6-1; DNA: TGTGCCAGCAGCGGATTTCGAGATACGCAGTATTTT; CDR3: CASSGFRDTQYF
size: -; D: -; J: TRBJ1-2; V: TRBV19; DNA: TGTGCCAGTAGTATTTCCCTGAGTGTGTACACCTTC; CDR3: CASSISLSVYTF
size: -; D: -; J: TRBJ1-1; V: TRBV7-2; DNA: TGTGCCAGCAGCTTAGAGGGCTCTACTGAAGCTTTCTTT; CDR3: CASSLEGSTEAFF
size: -; D: TRBD1; J: TRBJ2-2; V: TRBV10-2; DNA: TGCGCCAGCTCTTTAACAGGGGGACACACCGGGGAGCTGTTTTTT; CDR3: CASSLTGGHTGELFF
size: -; D: TRBD1; J: TRBJ1-1; V: TRBV7-9; DNA: TGTGCCGGGGGGACAGGGGGCAACACTGAAGCTTTCTTT; CDR3: CAGGTGGNTEAFF
size: -; D: -; J: TRBJ2-3; V: TRBV6-1; DNA: TGTGCCAGCAGTGAACAGGGAACAGATACGCAGTATTTT; CDR3: CASSEQGTDTQYF
size: -; D: -; J: TRBJ1-1; V: TRBV4-1; DNA: TGCGCCAGCAGAGTTCCCGGGATGAACACTGAAGCTTTCTTT; CDR3: CASRVPGMNTEAFF
size: few; D: -; J: TRBJ1-2; V: TRBV7-2; DNA: TGTGCCAGCAGCTTAGGTGCGGCCTTTGGAGGCTACACCTTC; CDR3: CASSLGAAFGGYTF
size: few; D: -; J: TRBJ1-2; V: TRBV6-5; DNA: TGTGCCAGCAGTTGGCGGACAGATGGCTACACCTTC; CDR3: CASSWRTDGYTF
size: -; D: -; J: TRBJ2-3; V: TRBV27; DNA: TGTGCCAGCAGTTTAACACAGCGCACAGATACGCAGTATTTT; CDR3: CASSLTQRTDTQYF
size: -; D: -; J: TRBJ2-4; V: TRBV6-1; DNA: TGTGCCAGCAGTGACCCCCGGAGGGGGACCAAAAACATTCAGTACTTC; CDR3: CASSDPRRGTKNIQYF
size: -; D: -; J: TRBJ1-5; V: TRBV9; DNA: TGTGCCAGCAGCGTAGGGGTGGACCGACAGCCCCAGCATTTT; CDR3: CASSVGVDRQPQHF
size: -; D: -; J: TRBJ1-4; V: TRBV24-1; DNA: TGTGCCACCAGTGTGGGGTATAATGAAAAACTGTTTTTT; CDR3: CATSVGYNEKLFF